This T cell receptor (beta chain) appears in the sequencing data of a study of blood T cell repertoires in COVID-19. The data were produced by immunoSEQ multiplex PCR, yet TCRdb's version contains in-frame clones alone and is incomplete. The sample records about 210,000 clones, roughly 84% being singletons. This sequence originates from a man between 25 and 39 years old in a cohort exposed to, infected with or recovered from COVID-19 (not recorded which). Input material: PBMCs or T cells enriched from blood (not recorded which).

Here the CDR3 DNA reads TGTGCCAGCAGAGTCAGTGGGGGGACTCGGCCCCAGCATTTT. Protein sequence: CASRVSGGTRPQHF. This chain uses TRBV28 with TRBJ1-5, with a tentative D call TRBD1 (5 bases). Germline V gives CDR1 MDHEN, CDR2 SYDVKM. The ends were cut back, 6 bases at V and 9 bases at J, with 18 bases in the middle. The CDR3 consists of 14 residues. Combining the CDR3 with reference TRBV28 and TRBJ1-5 gives the whole variable domain DVKVTQSSRYLVKRTGEKVFLECVQDMDHENMFWYRQDPGLGLRLIYFSYDVKMKEKGDIPEGYSVSREKKERFSLILESASTNQTSMYLCASRVSGGTRPQHFGDGTRLSIL.